This T cell receptor beta chain came from a study of T cell repertoires in cytomegalovirus infection. About the study: Public signatures in TCR beta pointed to CMV infection and matching HLA type.

The CDR3 extends over 15 amino acids. The J segment lost 1 base and the V segment lost 1 base, leaving 3 bases of the junction unmatched. In germline, CDR1 is SEHNR, CDR2 FQNEAQ (reference sequence). Study results and caveats: Ex vivo responses were dominated by HLA-C-restricted CMV-specific TCR beta clonotypes. Carriage of CMV together with the relevant HLA was identifiable through cumulative public TCR beta family frequency.

TCRdb analysed the reads with MiXCR anew, one entry per CDR3 protein. Among roughly 150,000 distinct CDR3 sequences, 20% to 25% were seen once, and the ten largest hold more than 25%. A word on this clonotype: Its target is not known.

The J gene is TRBJ1-1, the V gene TRBV7-9; 7 bases fit TRBD1. This sequence originates from a human donor in good health (CMV status not recorded). Some clones in this sample may be carry-over from other donors' samples. Sequenced material: CD8+ T cells from cultured PBMCs, taken from culture after CMV antigen stimulation. The CDR3 region is CASSLVAGGNTEAFF. CDR3 DNA: TGTGCCAGCAGCTTAGTTGCAGGGGGGAACACTGAAGCTTTCTTT.